This T cell receptor (beta chain) was captured in a study of blood T cell repertoires in COVID-19. Measured with immunoSEQ multiplex PCR; TCRdb has only the in-frame clones, and not every one. There are 35,000 to 50,000 clones in the sample; 82% occur only once, and over 4% lies in the top ten. Germline CDR1 SGDLS, CDR2 YYNGEE. The J segment lost 2 bases and the V segment lost 2 bases, leaving 3 bases of the junction unmatched. This CDR3 has 15 amino acids. The clonotype originates from a woman between 70 and 85 years old with acute or convalescent COVID-19. This chain links TRBV9 with TRBJ2-3; 9 bases align to TRBD2. The sample consisted of peripheral blood. As DNA, the CDR3 is TGTGCCAGCAGCGTTGGCGGGAGGGCCACAGATACGCAGTATTTT. Translated, it gives CASSVGGRATDTQYF. The full variable domain, with the rest looked up from reference TRBV9 and TRBJ2-3, is DSGVTQTPKHLITATGQRVTLRCSPRSGDLSVYWYQQSLDQGLQFLIQYYNGEERAKGNILERFSAQQFPDLHSELNLSSLELGDSALYFCASSVGGRATDTQYFGPGTRLTVL.